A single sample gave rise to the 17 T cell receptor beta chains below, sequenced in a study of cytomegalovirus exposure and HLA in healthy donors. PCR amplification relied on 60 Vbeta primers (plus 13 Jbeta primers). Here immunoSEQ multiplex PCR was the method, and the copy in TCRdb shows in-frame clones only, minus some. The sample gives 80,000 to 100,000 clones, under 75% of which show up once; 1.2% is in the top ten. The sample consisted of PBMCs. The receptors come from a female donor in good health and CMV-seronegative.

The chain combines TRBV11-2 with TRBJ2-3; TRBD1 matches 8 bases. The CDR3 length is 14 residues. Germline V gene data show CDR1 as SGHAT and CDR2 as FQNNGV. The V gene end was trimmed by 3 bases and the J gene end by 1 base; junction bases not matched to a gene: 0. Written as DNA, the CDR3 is TGTGCCAGCAGCTTGGACAGGGGCACAGATACGCAGTATTTT. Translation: CASSLDRGTDTQYF.

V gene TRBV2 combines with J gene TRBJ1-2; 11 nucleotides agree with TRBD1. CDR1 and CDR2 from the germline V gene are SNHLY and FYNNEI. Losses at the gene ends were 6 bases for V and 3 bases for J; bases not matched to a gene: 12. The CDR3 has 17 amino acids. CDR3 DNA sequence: TGTGCCAGCAGGATAAAAGGACAGGGGGCAGAGGACTATGGCTACACCTTC. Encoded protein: CASRIKGQGAEDYGYTF. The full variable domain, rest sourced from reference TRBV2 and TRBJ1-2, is EPEVTQTPSHQVTQMGQEVILRCVPISNHLYFYWYRQILGQKVEFLVSFYNNEISEKSEIFDDQFSVERPDGSNFTLKIRSTKLEDSAMYFCASRIKGQGAEDYGYTFGSGTRLTVV.

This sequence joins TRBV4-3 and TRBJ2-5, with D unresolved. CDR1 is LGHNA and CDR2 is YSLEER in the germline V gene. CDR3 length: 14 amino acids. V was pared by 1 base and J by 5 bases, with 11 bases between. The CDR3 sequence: CASSQAVGVETQYF. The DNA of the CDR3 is TGCGCCAGCAGCCAAGCGGTGGGCGTGGAGACCCAGTACTTC.

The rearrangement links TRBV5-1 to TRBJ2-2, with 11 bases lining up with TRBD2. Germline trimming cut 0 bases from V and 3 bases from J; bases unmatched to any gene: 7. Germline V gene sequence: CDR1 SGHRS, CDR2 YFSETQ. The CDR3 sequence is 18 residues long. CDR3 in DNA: TGCGCCAGCAGCTTGGGACTAGCGGGAATACTTTACACCGGGGAGCTGTTTTTT. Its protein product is CASSLGLAGILYTGELFF.

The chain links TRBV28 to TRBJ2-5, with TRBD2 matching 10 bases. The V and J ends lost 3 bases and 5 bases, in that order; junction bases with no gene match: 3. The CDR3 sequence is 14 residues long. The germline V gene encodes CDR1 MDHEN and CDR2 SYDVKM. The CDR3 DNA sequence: TGTGCCAGCAGTTTCAGCGGGAGGGTGGAGACCCAGTACTTC. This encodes CASSFSGRVETQYF.

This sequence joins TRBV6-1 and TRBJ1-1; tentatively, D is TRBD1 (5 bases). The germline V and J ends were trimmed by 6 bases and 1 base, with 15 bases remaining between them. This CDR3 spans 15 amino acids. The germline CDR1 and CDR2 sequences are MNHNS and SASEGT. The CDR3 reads CASRIQGGENTEAFF. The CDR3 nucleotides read TGTGCCAGCAGGATTCAGGGAGGAGAGAACACTGAAGCTTTCTTT.

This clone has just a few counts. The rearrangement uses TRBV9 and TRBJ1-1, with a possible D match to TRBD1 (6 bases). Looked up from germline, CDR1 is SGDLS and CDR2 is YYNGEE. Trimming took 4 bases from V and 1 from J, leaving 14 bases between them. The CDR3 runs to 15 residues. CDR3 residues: CASSPGGGGNTEAFF. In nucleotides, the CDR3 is TGTGCCAGCAGCCCCGGAGGGGGGGGGAACACTGAAGCTTTCTTT.

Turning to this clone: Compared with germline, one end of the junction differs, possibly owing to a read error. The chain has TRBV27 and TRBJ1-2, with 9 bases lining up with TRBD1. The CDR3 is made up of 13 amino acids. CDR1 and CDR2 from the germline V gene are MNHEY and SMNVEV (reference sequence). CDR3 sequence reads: CASREGQSGQGLF. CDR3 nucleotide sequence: TGTGCCAGCAGAGAGGGCCAGTCGGGACAGGGACTTTTC.

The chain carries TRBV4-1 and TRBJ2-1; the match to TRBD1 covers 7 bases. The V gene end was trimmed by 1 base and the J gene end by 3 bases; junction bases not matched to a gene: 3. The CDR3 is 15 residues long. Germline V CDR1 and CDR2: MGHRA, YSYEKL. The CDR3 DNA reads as TGCGCCAGCAGCCAAGGGACAGGAAACTACAATGAGCAGTTCTTC. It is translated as CASSQGTGNYNEQFF.

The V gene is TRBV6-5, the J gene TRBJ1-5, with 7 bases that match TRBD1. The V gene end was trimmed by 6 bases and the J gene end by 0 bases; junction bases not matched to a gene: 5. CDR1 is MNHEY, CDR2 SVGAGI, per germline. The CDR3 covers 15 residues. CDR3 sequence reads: CASSDNRGSNQPQHF. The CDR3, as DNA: TGTGCCAGCAGCGACAACAGGGGTAGCAATCAGCCCCAGCATTTT.

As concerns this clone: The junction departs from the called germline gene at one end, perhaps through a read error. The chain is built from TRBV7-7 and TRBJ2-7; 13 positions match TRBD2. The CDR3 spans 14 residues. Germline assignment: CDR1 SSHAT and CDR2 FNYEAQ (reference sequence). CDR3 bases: TGTGCTAGCAGCCCCGGGACTAGCGGGGTGCCGCAGTACTTC. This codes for CASSPGTSGVPQYF.

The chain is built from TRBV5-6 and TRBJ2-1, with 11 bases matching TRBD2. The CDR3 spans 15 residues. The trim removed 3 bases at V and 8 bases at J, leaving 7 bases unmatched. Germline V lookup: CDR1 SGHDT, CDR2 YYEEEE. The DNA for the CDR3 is TGTGCCAGCAGCTCTCTACTAGCGGGAGAGGATGAGCAGTTCTTC. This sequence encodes CASSSLLAGEDEQFF.

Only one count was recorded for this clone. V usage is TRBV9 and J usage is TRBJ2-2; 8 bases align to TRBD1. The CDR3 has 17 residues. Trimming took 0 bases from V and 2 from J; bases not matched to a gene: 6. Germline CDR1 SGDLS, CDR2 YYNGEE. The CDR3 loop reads CASSVGWGQANTGELFF. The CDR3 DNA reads TGTGCCAGCAGCGTAGGGTGGGGACAGGCCAACACCGGGGAGCTGTTTTTT.

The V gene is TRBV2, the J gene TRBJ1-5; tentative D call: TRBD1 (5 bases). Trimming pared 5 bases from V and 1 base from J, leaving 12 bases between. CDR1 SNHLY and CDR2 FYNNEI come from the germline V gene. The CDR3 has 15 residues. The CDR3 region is CASSWEGRSNQPQHF. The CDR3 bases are TGTGCCAGCAGTTGGGAGGGGCGAAGCAATCAGCCCCAGCATTTT.

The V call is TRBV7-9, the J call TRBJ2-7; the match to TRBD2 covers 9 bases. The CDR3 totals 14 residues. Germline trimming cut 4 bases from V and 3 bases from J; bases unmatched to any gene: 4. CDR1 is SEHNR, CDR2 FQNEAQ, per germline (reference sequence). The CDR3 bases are TGTGCCAGCAGCTCCGGGACTAGCTTCTACGAGCAGTACTTC. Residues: CASSSGTSFYEQYF. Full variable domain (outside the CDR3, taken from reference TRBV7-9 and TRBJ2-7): DTGVSQNPRHKITKRGQNVTFRCDPISEHNRLYWYRQTLGQGPEFLTYFQNEAQLEKSRLLSDRFSAERPKGSFSTLEIQRTEQGDSAMYLCASSSGTSFYEQYFGPGTRLTVT.

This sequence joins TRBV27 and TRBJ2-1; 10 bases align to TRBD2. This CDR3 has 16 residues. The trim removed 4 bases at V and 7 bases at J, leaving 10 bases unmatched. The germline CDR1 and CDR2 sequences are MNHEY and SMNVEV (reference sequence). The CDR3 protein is CASSSLAGGDQNEQFF. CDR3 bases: TGTGCCAGCAGTTCGTTAGCGGGGGGCGACCAGAATGAGCAGTTCTTC.

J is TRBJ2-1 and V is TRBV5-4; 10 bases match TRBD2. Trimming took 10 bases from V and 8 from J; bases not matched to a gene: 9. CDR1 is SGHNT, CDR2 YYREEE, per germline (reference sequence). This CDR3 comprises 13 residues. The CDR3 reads CAFWTSGFYEQFF. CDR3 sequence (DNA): TGTGCCTTTTGGACTAGCGGTTTCTATGAGCAGTTCTTC.